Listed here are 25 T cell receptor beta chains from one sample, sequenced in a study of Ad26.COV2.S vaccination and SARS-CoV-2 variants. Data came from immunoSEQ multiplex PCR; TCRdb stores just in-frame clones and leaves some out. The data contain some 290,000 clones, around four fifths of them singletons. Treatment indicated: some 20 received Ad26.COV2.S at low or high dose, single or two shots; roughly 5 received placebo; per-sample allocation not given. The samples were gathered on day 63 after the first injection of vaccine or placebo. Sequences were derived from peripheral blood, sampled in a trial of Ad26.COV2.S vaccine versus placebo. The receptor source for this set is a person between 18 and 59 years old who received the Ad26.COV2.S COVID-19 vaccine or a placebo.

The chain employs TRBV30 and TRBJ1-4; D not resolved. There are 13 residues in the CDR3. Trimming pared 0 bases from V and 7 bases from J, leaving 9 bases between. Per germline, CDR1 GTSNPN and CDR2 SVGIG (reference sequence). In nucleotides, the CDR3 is TGTGCCTGGAGTGTGGGGTTTCGTGAAAAACTGTTTTTT. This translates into CAWSVGFREKLFF. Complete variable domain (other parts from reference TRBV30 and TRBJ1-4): SQTIHQWPATLVQPVGSPLSLECTVEGTSNPNLYWYRQAAGRGLQLLFYSVGIGQISSEVPQNLSASRPQDRQFILSSKKLLLSDSGFYLCAWSVGFREKLFFGSGTQLSVL.

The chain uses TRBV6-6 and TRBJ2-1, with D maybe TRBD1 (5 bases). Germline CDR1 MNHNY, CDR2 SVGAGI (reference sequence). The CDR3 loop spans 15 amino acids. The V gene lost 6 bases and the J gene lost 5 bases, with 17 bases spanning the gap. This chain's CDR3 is CASSQTGRANNEQFF. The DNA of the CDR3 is TGTGCCAGCAGCCAAACGGGCAGGGCAAACAATGAGCAGTTCTTC.

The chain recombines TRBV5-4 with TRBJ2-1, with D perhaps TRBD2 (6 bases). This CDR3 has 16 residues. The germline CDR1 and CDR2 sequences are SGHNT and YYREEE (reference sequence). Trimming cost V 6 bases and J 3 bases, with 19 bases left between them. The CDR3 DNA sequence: TGTGCCAGCATCCTGGACGGGGGAACCATCTACAATGAGCAGTTCTTC. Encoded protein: CASILDGGTIYNEQFF.

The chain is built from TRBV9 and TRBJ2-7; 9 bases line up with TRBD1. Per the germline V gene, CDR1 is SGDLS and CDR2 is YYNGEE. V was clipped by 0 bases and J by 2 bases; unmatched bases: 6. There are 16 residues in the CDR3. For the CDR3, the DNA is TGTGCCAGCAGCGTAGCCCCGGGACAGGGCCCCTACGAGCAGTACTTC. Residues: CASSVAPGQGPYEQYF.

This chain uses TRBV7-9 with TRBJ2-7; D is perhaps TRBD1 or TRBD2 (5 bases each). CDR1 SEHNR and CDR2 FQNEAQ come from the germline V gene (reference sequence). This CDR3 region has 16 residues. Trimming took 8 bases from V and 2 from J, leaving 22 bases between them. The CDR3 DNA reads TGTGCCAGCGCAAAACCCCTAGCAGGGACCCCCTACGAGCAGTACTTC. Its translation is CASAKPLAGTPYEQYF.

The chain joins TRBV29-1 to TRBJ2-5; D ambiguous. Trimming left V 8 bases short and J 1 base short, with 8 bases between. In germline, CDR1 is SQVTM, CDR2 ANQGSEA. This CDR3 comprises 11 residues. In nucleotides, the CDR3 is TGCAGCCTTCGGTTCCAAGAGACCCAGTACTTC. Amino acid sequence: CSLRFQETQYF.

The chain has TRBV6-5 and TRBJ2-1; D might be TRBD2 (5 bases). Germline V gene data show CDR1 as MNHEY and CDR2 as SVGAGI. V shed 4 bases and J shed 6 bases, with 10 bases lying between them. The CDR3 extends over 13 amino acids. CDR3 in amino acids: CASSSDWGNEQFF. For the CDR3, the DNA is TGTGCCAGCAGTTCGGACTGGGGCAATGAGCAGTTCTTC.

The CDR3 coding sequence is TGTGCCAGCAGTGAGTTGCGAGAGACCCAGTACTTC. Its translation: CASSELRETQYF. The genes are TRBV7-9 and TRBJ2-5; D gene unclear. CDR3 length equals 12 residues. V was pared by 6 bases and J by 4 bases, with 9 bases between. The germline V gene encodes CDR1 SEHNR and CDR2 FQNEAQ (reference sequence). The full variable domain, with the rest looked up from reference TRBV7-9 and TRBJ2-5, is DTGVSQNPRHKITKRGQNVTFRCDPISEHNRLYWYRQTLGQGPEFLTYFQNEAQLEKSRLLSDRFSAERPKGSFSTLEIQRTEQGDSAMYLCASSELRETQYFGPGTRLLVL.

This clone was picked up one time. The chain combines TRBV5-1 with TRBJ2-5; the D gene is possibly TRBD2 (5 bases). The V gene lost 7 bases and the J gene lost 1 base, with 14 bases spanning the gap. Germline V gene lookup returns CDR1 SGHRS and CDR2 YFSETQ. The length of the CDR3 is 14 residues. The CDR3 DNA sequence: TGCGCCAGCGGACTGTTAGGGCCCCAAGAGACCCAGTACTTC. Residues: CASGLLGPQETQYF.

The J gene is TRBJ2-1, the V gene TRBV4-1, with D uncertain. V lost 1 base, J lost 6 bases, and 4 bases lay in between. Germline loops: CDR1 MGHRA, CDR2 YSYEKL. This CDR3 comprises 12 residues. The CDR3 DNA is TGCGCCAGCAGCCAAGCCGGCAATGAGCAGTTCTTC. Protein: CASSQAGNEQFF.

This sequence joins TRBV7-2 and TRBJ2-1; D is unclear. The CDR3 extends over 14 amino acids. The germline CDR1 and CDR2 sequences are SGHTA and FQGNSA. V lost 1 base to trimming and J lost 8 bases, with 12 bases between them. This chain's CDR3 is CASSLGGGGYEQFF. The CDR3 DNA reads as TGTGCCAGCAGCTTAGGTGGTGGTGGGTATGAGCAGTTCTTC.

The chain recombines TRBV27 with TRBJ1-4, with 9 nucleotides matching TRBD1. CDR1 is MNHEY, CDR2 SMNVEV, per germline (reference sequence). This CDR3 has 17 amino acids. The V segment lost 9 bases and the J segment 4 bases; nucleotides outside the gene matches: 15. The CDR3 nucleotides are TGTGCCAGTCTCCGCCTCGGGGTGGGACAGGGTAATGAAAAACTGTTTTTT. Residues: CASLRLGVGQGNEKLFF.

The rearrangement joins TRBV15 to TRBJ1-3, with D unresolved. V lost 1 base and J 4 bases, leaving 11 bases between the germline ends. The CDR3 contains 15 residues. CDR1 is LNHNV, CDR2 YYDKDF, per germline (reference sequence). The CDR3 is CATSRAVGPGNTIYF. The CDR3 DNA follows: TGTGCCACCAGCAGAGCCGTAGGACCGGGAAACACCATATATTTT.

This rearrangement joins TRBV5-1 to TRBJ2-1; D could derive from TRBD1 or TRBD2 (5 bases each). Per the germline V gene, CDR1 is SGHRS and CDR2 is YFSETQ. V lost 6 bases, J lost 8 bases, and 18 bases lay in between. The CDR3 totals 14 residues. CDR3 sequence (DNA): TGCGCCAGCATGGTGGTGGGGGTTAGAGATGAGCAGTTCTTC. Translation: CASMVVGVRDEQFF.

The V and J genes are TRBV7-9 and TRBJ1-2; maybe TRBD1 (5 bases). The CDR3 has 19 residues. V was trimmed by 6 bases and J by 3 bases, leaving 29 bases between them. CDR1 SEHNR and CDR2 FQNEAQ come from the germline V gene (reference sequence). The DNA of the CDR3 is TGTGCCAGCAGTACCACCTCCGGTCCCGAAGACAGAACCCACTATGGCTACACCTTC. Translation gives CASSTTSGPEDRTHYGYTF.

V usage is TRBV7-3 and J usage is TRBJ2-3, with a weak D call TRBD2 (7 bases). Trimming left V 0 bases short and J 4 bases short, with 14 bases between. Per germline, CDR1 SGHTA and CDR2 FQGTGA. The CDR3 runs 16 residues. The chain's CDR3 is CASSLTTGGGSDTQYF. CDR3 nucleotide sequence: TGTGCCAGCAGCTTAACCACCGGCGGGGGCTCAGATACGCAGTATTTT.

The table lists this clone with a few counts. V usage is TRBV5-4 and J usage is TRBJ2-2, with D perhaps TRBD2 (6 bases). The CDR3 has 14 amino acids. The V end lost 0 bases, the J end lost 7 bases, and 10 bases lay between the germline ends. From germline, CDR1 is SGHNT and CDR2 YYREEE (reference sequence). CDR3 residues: CASSLVGGGGELFF. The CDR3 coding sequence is TGTGCCAGCAGCTTGGTGGGGGGTGGCGGGGAGCTGTTTTTT.

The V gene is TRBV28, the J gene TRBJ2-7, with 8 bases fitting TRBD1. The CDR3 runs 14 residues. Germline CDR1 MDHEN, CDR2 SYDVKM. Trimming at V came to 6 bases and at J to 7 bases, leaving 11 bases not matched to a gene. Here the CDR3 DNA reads TGTGCCAGCAGCTCGGGACAGGTATCACGTGAGCAGTACTTC. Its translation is CASSSGQVSREQYF.

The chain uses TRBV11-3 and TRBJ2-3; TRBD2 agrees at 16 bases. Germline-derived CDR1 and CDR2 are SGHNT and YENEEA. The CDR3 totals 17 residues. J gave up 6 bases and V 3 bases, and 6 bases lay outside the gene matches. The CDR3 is CASSFAGTSGGADTQYF. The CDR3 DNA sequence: TGTGCCAGCAGCTTCGCTGGGACTAGCGGGGGGGCTGATACGCAGTATTTT.

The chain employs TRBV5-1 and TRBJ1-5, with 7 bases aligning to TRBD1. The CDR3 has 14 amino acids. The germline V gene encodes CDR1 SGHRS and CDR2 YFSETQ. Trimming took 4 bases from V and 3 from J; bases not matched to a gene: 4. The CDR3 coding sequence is TGCGCCAGCAGCATCGGGACAGCCAATCAGCCCCAGCATTTT. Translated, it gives CASSIGTANQPQHF.

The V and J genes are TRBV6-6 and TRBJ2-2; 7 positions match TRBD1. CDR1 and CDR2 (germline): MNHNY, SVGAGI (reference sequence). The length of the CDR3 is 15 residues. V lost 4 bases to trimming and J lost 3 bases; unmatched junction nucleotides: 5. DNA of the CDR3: TGTGCCAGCAGTTCCCGACAGGGCTACACCGGGGAGCTGTTTTTT. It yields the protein CASSSRQGYTGELFF.

As DNA, the CDR3 is TGTGCCAGCAGCCCATCCGGGAACTCCTACGAGCAGTACTTC. Amino acid sequence: CASSPSGNSYEQYF. This rearrangement joins TRBV13 to TRBJ2-7; tentative D call: TRBD2 (5 bases). Trimming took 5 bases from V and 0 from J, leaving 11 bases between them. Germline V CDR1 and CDR2: PRHDT, FYEKMQ (reference sequence). This CDR3 has 14 amino acids.

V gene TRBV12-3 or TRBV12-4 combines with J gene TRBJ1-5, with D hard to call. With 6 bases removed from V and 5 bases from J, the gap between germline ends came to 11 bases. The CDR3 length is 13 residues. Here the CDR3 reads CASRVTLDQPQHF. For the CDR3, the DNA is TGTGCCAGCAGAGTCACGCTAGATCAGCCCCAGCATTTT.

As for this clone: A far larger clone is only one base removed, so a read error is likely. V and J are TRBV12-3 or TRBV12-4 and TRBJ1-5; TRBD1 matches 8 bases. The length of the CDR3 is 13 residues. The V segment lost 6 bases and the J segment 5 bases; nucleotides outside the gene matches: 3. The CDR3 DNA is TGTGCCAGCAGAGGACAGGGCGATCAGCCCCAGCATTTT. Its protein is CASRGQGDQPQHF.

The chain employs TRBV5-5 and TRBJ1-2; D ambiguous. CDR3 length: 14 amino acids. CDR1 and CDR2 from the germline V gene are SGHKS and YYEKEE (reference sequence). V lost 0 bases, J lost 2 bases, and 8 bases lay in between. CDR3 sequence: CASSLGAVNYGYTF. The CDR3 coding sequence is TGTGCCAGCAGCTTGGGGGCGGTGAACTATGGCTACACCTTC.